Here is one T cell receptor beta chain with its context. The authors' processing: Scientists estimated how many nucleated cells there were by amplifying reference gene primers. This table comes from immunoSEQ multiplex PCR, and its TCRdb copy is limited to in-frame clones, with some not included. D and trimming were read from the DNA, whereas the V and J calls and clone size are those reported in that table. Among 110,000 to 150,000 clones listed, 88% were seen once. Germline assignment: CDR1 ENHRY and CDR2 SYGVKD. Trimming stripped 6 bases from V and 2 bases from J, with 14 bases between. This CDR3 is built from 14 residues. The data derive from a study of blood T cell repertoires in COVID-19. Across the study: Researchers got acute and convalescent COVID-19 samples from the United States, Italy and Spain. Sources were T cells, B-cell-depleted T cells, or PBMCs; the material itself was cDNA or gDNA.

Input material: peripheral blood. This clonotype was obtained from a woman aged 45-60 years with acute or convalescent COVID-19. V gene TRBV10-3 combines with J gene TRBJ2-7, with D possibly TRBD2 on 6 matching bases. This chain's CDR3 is CAISGSSVTYEQYF. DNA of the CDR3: TGTGCCATCAGCGGGTCTAGCGTAACCTACGAGCAGTACTTC.